The rows below give T cell receptor beta chains drawn from one sample of a study of T cell responses to AZD1222 COVID-19 vaccine. TCRdb's copy holds only in-frame clones and misses some; the assay was immunoSEQ multiplex PCR. The sample records approximately 110,000 clones, roughly 84% being singletons. Sequenced here: peripheral blood, sampled on day 0 of AZD1222 vaccination. All receptors derive from an adult in good health. Both conserved end residues are part of each CDR3. A D gene is named only where the DNA matches it firmly. The listing skips clone size in some rows; elsewhere it reads once, few, many or a size class.

d_gene,abundance,v_gene,len,j_gene,CDR3nt,CDR3aa
TRBD1,NA,TRBV18,15,TRBJ2-4,TGTGCCAGCGCAACAGGGGATGAAGCCAAAAACATTCAGTACTTC,CASATGDEAKNIQYF
TRBD1,few,TRBV28,16,TRBJ1-2,TGTGCCAGCAGTTTATTGATAGGGACAGGGGAGTATGGCTACACCTTC,CASSLLIGTGEYGYTF
TRBD1,NA,TRBV9,14,TRBJ2-7,TGTGCCAGCAGCCCCCAGCAGGGGGCCTACGAGCAGTACTTC,CASSPQQGAYEQYF
TRBD1,NA,TRBV6-1,18,TRBJ2-2,TGTGCCAGCAGTGCCCCCCGGGACAGGGGTTTTAAGGCCGGGGAGCTGTTTTTT,CASSAPRDRGFKAGELFF
NA,NA,TRBV5-4,14,TRBJ1-2,TGTGCCAGCACGACCACGGGATCCAACTATGGCTACACCTTC,CASTTTGSNYGYTF
NA,NA,TRBV27,13,TRBJ1-2,TGTGCCAGCAGTTTATATGGTGGGGGTGGCTACACCTTC,CASSLYGGGGYTF
TRBD1,NA,TRBV6-5,15,TRBJ1-5,TGTGCCAGCCGCCATTACAGGGGCTATAATCAGCCCCAGCATTTT,CASRHYRGYNQPQHF
NA,NA,TRBV19,16,TRBJ1-3,TGTGCCAGTAGTATAGCTCGGACTCCGTCTGGAAACACCATATATTTT,CASSIARTPSGNTIYF
TRBD1,few,TRBV13,17,TRBJ1-2,TGTGCCAGCAGCTTAGCTTGGTATCAGGGGGAAGAAGATGGCTACACCTTC,CASSLAWYQGEEDGYTF
NA,NA,TRBV7-2,15,TRBJ2-2,TGTGCCAGCAGCTTATTGACGGGTTCGGCCGGGGAGCTGTTTTTT,CASSLLTGSAGELFF
NA,NA,TRBV29-1,12,TRBJ2-7,TGCAGCGTTGCCGTTAGCTCCTACGAGCAGTACTTC,CSVAVSSYEQYF
NA,NA,TRBV3-1/TRBV3-2,13,TRBJ1-2,TGTGCCAGCAGCTCAACGGACAGCTATGGCTACACCTTC,CASSSTDSYGYTF
TRBD2,NA,TRBV27,17,TRBJ2-2,TGTGCCAGCAGTATCTGGACTAGCGGGGGGGCCTCCGGGGAGCTGTTTTTT,CASSIWTSGGASGELFF
NA,NA,TRBV6-5,13,TRBJ1-1,TGTGCCAGCAGTTACAGGGCGGACACTGAAGCTTTCTTT,CASSYRADTEAFF
TRBD1,NA,TRBV7-9,16,TRBJ1-4,TGTGCCAGCAGCTCCACGACAGGGCTGGAGGTAGAAAAACTGTTTTTT,CASSSTTGLEVEKLFF
TRBD1,NA,TRBV5-5,15,TRBJ2-7,TGTGCCAGCAGCTTGACGGGACAGGGGGACTACGAGCAGTACTTC,CASSLTGQGDYEQYF
NA,NA,TRBV10-3,15,TRBJ1-2,TGTGCCATCAGTGAGTCCTCGACAGGAGTCTATGGCTACACCTTC,CAISESSTGVYGYTF
NA,NA,TRBV4-1,13,TRBJ1-2,TGCGCCAGCAGGACGCCAGGGGTTTTTGGCTACACCTTC,CASRTPGVFGYTF
NA,NA,TRBV7-6,14,TRBJ1-2,TGTGCCAGCAGCTTAATGTCCCAGGCTGGTGGCTACACCTTC,CASSLMSQAGGYTF
NA,NA,TRBV18,17,TRBJ2-7,TGTGCCAGCTCACTCGGAAACACTGGCTCGACGTCGGGTGAGCAGTACTTC,CASSLGNTGSTSGEQYF
NA,NA,TRBV11-2,13,TRBJ1-2,TGTGCCAGCCGTCACAGGATGGACCCTGGCTACACCTTC,CASRHRMDPGYTF
NA,NA,TRBV6-2/TRBV6-3,17,TRBJ2-6,TGTGCCAGCAGTTACGGGGGACCGATCTCTGGGGCCAACGTCCTGACTTTC,CASSYGGPISGANVLTF
NA,NA,TRBV11-2,13,TRBJ2-5,TGTGCCAGCAGCTTAGATCTCAGGAAGACCCAGTACTTC,CASSLDLRKTQYF
TRBD2,NA,TRBV5-1,14,TRBJ2-7,TGCGCCAGCAGCTTAGCGGGAAGCTCCTACGAGCAGTACTTC,CASSLAGSSYEQYF
NA,NA,TRBV19,13,TRBJ1-1,TGTGCCAGTAGTATGGCGAAGAACACTGAAGCTTTCTTT,CASSMAKNTEAFF
NA,NA,TRBV10-2,15,TRBJ1-1,TGCGCCAGCAGTTCCACCGGGAGGCGGGGGGCTGAAGCTTTCTTT,CASSSTGRRGAEAFF
NA,NA,TRBV19,14,TRBJ2-5,TGTGCCAGTAGTATAGATCTAAGGAGCGAGACCCAGTACTTC,CASSIDLRSETQYF
TRBD2,NA,TRBV5-1,17,TRBJ2-1,TGCGCCAGCAGCCTATCACCGGGACTAGCGGGGTACAATGAGCAGTTCTTC,CASSLSPGLAGYNEQFF
TRBD1,NA,TRBV7-2,18,TRBJ1-1,TGTGCCAGCAGCTTAGTAGAGACAGGGCAAGGTCTGGGCCGTCGCGCTTTCTTT,CASSLVETGQGLGRRAFF
NA,NA,TRBV4-1,13,TRBJ1-5,TGCGCCAGCAGCCGGACAGAGAATCAGCCCCAGCATTTT,CASSRTENQPQHF
NA,NA,TRBV19,14,TRBJ2-5,TGTGCCAGCAAAGGCGCTATCCTCCAAGAGACCCAGTACTTC,CASKGAILQETQYF
NA,NA,TRBV27,13,TRBJ1-1,TGTGCCAGCCGATTAGTTATGAACACTGAAGCTTTCTTT,CASRLVMNTEAFF
TRBD1,NA,TRBV11-3,14,TRBJ2-7,TGTGCCAGCAGCTTAGTCTGGGACAGCTACGAGCAGTACTTC,CASSLVWDSYEQYF
NA,NA,TRBV6-2/TRBV6-3,15,TRBJ2-7,TGTGCCAGCAGTCTCGGACAGATGATCTCCTACGAGCAGTACTTC,CASSLGQMISYEQYF
TRBD1,NA,TRBV27,15,TRBJ1-2,TGTGCCAGCAGAAAAACAACAGGGGGCCTCTATGGCTACACCTTC,CASRKTTGGLYGYTF
TRBD1,NA,TRBV12-5,15,TRBJ1-2,TGTGCTAGTGGTTTGGTCCCAGGGGGCTTCTATGGCTACACCTTC,CASGLVPGGFYGYTF
TRBD1,NA,TRBV27,18,TRBJ1-5,TGTGCCAGCAGTCTGACAGGGGGCTTCCTCCTTAGCAATCAGCCCCAGCATTTT,CASSLTGGFLLSNQPQHF
TRBD1,NA,TRBV10-3,14,TRBJ2-3,TGTGCCATCAGATCGACAGGGTCGGCAGATACGCAGTATTTT,CAIRSTGSADTQYF
NA,NA,TRBV6-6,15,TRBJ1-2,TGTGCCAGCATCTCTCAGGGATTATTTAACTATGGCTACACCTTC,CASISQGLFNYGYTF
NA,NA,TRBV19,15,TRBJ2-7,TGTGCCAGTAGTATAAAGAAGGGTAAGGTCTACGAGCAGTACTTC,CASSIKKGKVYEQYF
NA,NA,TRBV6-4,14,TRBJ1-6,TGTGCCAGCAGTGAGGACGGGAATAATTCACCCCTCCACTTT,CASSEDGNNSPLHF
NA,NA,TRBV4-1,13,TRBJ2-7,TGCGCCAGCAGCCAAGCTATGGGATACGAGCAGTACTTC,CASSQAMGYEQYF
NA,NA,TRBV10-3,15,TRBJ1-2,TGTGCCATCAGTGAGTCCCAGGGAAACAACTATGGCTACACCTTC,CAISESQGNNYGYTF
NA,NA,TRBV5-8,12,TRBJ1-4,TGTGCCAGCAGCTACTTGGATGAAAAACTGTTTTTT,CASSYLDEKLFF
NA,NA,TRBV27,12,TRBJ2-1,TGTGCCAGTAAGAGAAGCGCCAATGAGCAGTTCTTC,CASKRSANEQFF
TRBD1,NA,TRBV27,16,TRBJ1-1,TGTGCCAGCAAAACGGACAGGGGGCTTTGGAACACTGAAGCTTTCTTT,CASKTDRGLWNTEAFF
NA,NA,TRBV5-1,16,TRBJ1-3,TGCGCCAGCAGCTCCCTTCCACTCATCTCTGGAAACACCATATATTTT,CASSSLPLISGNTIYF
NA,NA,TRBV30,14,TRBJ1-2,TGTGCCTGGAGTTGGAGCGGAGCTAACTATGGCTACACCTTC,CAWSWSGANYGYTF
NA,NA,TRBV7-8,14,TRBJ1-5,TGTGCCAGCAGCCCTACCCATAGCAATCAGCCCCAGCATTTT,CASSPTHSNQPQHF
NA,once,TRBV7-8,16,TRBJ1-2,TGTGCCAGCAGCCCCGGAGCAGGTTTTACCTTCGGGGGCTACACCTTC,CASSPGAGFTFGGYTF
NA,NA,TRBV23-1,14,TRBJ2-7,TGCGCCAGCACCACAGGGACTTCCCTCTACGAGCAGTACTTC,CASTTGTSLYEQYF
TRBD1,NA,TRBV10-3,14,TRBJ2-7,TGTGCCACGAACTATGGGACAGGGGCCTACGAGCAGTACTTC,CATNYGTGAYEQYF
NA,NA,TRBV19,15,TRBJ1-5,TGTGCCAGTAGTACCCGTGGAGCCTTCAATCAGCCCCAGCATTTT,CASSTRGAFNQPQHF